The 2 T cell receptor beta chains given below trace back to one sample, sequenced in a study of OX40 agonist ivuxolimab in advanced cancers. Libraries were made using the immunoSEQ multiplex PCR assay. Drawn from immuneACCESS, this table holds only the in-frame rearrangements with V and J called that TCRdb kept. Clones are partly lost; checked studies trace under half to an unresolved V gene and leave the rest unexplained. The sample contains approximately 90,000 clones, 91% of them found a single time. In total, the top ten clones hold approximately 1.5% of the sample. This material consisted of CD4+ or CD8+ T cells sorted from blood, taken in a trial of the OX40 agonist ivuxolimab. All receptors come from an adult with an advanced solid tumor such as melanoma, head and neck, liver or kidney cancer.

For the CDR3, the DNA is TGTGCCAGTAGTATAGTTTGGGCTAGCGGGGCCCGGGAGACCCAGTACTTC. Its protein product is CASSIVWASGARETQYF. V and J are TRBV19 and TRBJ2-5; TRBD2 aligns across 9 bases. The CDR3 totals 17 residues. The V segment lost 1 base and the J segment 5 bases; nucleotides outside the gene matches: 11. Germline loops: CDR1 LNHDA, CDR2 SQIVND (reference sequence).

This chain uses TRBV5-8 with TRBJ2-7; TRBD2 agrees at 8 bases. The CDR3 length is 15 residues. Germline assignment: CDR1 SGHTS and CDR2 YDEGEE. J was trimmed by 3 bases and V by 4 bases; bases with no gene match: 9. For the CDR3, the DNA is TGTGCCAGCAGCCCCTCCGGGGGGGACTTCTACGAGCAGTACTTC. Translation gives CASSPSGGDFYEQYF.